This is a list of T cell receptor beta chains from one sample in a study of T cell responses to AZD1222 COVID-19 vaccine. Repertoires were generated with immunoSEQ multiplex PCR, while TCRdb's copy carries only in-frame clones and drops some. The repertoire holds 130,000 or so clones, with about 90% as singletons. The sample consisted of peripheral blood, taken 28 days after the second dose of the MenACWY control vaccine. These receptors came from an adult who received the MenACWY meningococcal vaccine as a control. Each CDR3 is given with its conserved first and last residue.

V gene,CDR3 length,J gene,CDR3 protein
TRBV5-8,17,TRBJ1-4,CASSLVRGAGTNEKLFF
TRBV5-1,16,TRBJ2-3,CASSFGGRGGTDTQYF
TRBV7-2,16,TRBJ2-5,CASSRFPEEGQETQYF
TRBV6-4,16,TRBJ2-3,CASSDSPSGSPDTQYF
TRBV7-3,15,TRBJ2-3,CASSVYTQGLDTQYF
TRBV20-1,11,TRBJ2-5,CSARSQETQYF
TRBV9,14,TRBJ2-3,CASSVGDFTDTQYF
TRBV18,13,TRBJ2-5,CASSPFPEETQYF
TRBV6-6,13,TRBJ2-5,CASGGTARETQYF
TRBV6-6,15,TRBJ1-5,CASSSPGGGNQPQHF
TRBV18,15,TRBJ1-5,CASSPPGGTNQPQHF
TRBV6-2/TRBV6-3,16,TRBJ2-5,CASSYSSRRVGETQYF
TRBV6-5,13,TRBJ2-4,CASSNGLKNIQYF
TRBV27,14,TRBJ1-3,CASSGRGRGNTIYF
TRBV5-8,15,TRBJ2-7,CASSLRDRGQYEQYF
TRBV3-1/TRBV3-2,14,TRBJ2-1,CASSQAGFYNEQFF
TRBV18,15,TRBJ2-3,CASSLASSSTDTQYF
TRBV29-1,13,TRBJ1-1,CSGKSFRDTEAFF
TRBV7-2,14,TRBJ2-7,CASSGGGLTYEQYF
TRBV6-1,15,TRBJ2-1,CASSDPRLAYNEQFF
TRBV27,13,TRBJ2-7,CASSSAPFYEQYF
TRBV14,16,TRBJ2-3,CASSQDMVPPGDTQYF
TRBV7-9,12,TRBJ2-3,CASSPTTDTQYF
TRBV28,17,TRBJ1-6,CASSLNRDRAYNSPLHF
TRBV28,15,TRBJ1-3,CASSPGEGVRNTIYF
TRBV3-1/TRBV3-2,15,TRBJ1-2,CASSLPGQANYGYTF
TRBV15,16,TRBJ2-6,CATSRDFRTGANVLTF
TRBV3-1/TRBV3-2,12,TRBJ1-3,CASSLTGDTIYF
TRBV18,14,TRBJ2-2,CASSLGQETGELFF
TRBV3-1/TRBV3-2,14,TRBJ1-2,CASSRDRGREGYTF
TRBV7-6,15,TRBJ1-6,CASSSRDSYNSPLHF
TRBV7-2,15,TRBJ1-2,CASSPPGANRFGYTF
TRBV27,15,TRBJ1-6,CASSLQGVVDSPLHF
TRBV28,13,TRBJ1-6,CASSFRGASPLHF
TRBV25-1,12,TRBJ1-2,CASTHGAGGYTF
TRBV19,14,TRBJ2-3,CASSIYGGTDTQYF
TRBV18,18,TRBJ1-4,CASSLTLPRTPSNEKLFF
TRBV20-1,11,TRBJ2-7,CSASGGYEQYF
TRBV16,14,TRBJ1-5,CASSQSSGYQPQHF
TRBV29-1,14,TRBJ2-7,CSVGTGGSSYEQYF
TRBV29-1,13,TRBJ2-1,CSVVKGDHNEQFF